This T cell receptor beta chain was recorded in a study of blood T cell repertoires in COVID-19. Overall study: Sites in the United States, Italy and Spain provided acute and convalescent COVID-19 samples. Nucleic acid was either cDNA or gDNA, and it came from T cells, B-cell-depleted T cells, or PBMCs.

Under the authors' procedure: Estimated nucleated cell counts came from reference gene primer amplification. Assay used: immunoSEQ multiplex PCR; TCRdb lists only in-frame clones, some missing. D and trimming were read from the DNA, whereas the V and J calls and clone size are those reported in that table. The repertoire includes 80,000 or so clones, 86% of them detected once, and roughly 2% sits in the top ten. V was trimmed by 0 bases and J by 7 bases, leaving 6 bases between them. This CDR3 spans 12 amino acids. CDR1 LNHDA and CDR2 SQIVND come from the germline V gene (reference sequence). Sequencing input: peripheral blood. This TCR came from a woman aged 55-70 years with acute or convalescent COVID-19. This chain links TRBV19 with TRBJ1-2, with D hard to call. This CDR3 is CASSIDQSGYTF. The CDR3 DNA reads as TGTGCCAGTAGTATAGATCAATCTGGCTACACCTTC.